This note documents a single T cell receptor beta chain sequence. Its matching antigen is unknown. This entry is derived from a study of glioma-infiltrating T cells after dendritic cell vaccination. About the research overall: Samples are from glioblastoma patients in Phase I and II dendritic cell vaccine trials. Dendritic cells derived from monocytes and pulsed with autologous tumor lysate formed the vaccine. Broader study findings: Higher TCR clonality did not directly relate to longer survival.

Time point noted: after dendritic cell vaccination, including at tumor progression/relapse. The CDR3 covers 15 residues. CDR1 is LNHDA, CDR2 SQIVND, per germline (reference sequence). V was clipped by 6 bases and J by 3 bases, with 16 bases between them. Input was 1.5 to 2.5 ug genomic DNA, or all available if less. Measured with immunoSEQ multiplex PCR; TCRdb has only the in-frame clones, and not every one. Among around 83,000 clones listed, around 85% were seen once. The input for sequencing was blood, taken after dendritic cell vaccination. This chain uses TRBV19 with TRBJ2-3; perhaps TRBD1 as D (6 bases). This receptor was taken from a human donor with glioblastoma. In nucleotides, the CDR3 is TGTGCCAGTAGCCTAACTTTACAGGGAACAGATACGCAGTATTTT. Protein product: CASSLTLQGTDTQYF. Full variable domain (remainder filled in from reference TRBV19 and TRBJ2-3): DGGITQSPKYLFRKEGQNVTLSCEQNLNHDAMYWYRQDPGQGLRLIYYSQIVNDFQKGDIAEGYSVSREKKESFPLTVTSAQKNPTAFYLCASSLTLQGTDTQYFGPGTRLTVL.